There are many counts of the clone carrying this T cell receptor (beta chain). The antigen is undetermined. Authors' analysis steps: From around 20,000 to 690,000 TCRs were found per sample, with a median of 95,638. MiXCR, applied by TCRdb to the RACE reads, yields one record per CDR3 protein. The V and J calls reflect TCRdb's pipeline rather than the authors' work. The sample consists of approximately 340,000 distinct CDR3 sequences, about 7% of them appearing once. This sample stems from a study of human T cells and chemical hapten exposure. Overall study context: From small differences in pooled library volume came most of the variation in per-sample TCR yields.

The germline V gene encodes CDR1 SNHLY and CDR2 FYNNEI. The CDR3 loop spans 13 amino acids. The ends were cut back, 6 bases at V and 0 bases at J, with 9 bases in the middle. The time point is: patch test 1, 2 weeks after DPC sensitization. The treatment was: therapeutic diphenylcyclopropenone sensitization with weekly scalp DPC. Unfractionated whole blood yielded total RNA. Overall study findings and caveats: The study found expanded TCRs formed significantly more large CDR3 similarity clusters than controls.

The clonotype originates from a woman aged 18 to 35 with alopecia areata. Some clones in this sample may be carry-over from other donors' samples. This sample comprised whole blood, obtained in connection with sensitization to the hapten diphenylcyclopropenone (DPC). V gene TRBV2 combines with J gene TRBJ2-7; D uncertain. The CDR3 spells CASRPGSSYEQYF. The CDR3 DNA is TGTGCCAGCAGACCCGGGTCCTCCTACGAGCAGTACTTC.